This entry is about one T cell receptor (beta chain). These data are taken from a study of beta chain features in type 1 diabetes. As every portion of the isolated RNA was reverse transcribed, the sequencing read expressed TCRB transcripts. Using immunoSEQ multiplex PCR, the repertoire was profiled, and TCRdb retains in-frame clones only, with some absent. The table records some 410,000 clones, about 15% of them present only once. V shed 5 bases and J shed 7 bases, with 14 bases lying between them. Per the germline V gene, CDR1 is MNHEY and CDR2 is SVGAGI. This CDR3 comprises 13 residues. This chain connects TRBV6-5 to TRBJ1-2; weak D call: TRBD1 (5 bases). The clonotype originates from a man between 25 and 39 years old in good health. The material sequenced was naive CD4+ T cells from blood. The CDR3 region is CASSLDTMSGYTF. CDR3 DNA: TGTGCCAGCAGTCTGGACACAATGAGTGGCTACACCTTC.